This T cell receptor beta chain emerged from a study of CXCR3-negative and CXCR3-positive naive CD8 T cells. This CDR3 region has 19 residues. In preparing the TRB cDNA libraries, 5' RACE with UMI labels was used. From its re-call of the 5' RACE reads, TCRdb lists each CDR3 protein once, without DNA. This table lists about 62,000 distinct CDR3 sequences. This sequence was found in a human donor in good health. Some clones in this sample may be carry-over from other donors' samples. The sequenced material came from naive CXCR3- CD8+ T cells from blood. Subset described: CD45RO-CCR7+CD27+CD95- naive CD8+ T cells lacking CXCR3 (TNR3-). The rearrangement links TRBV23-1 to TRBJ2-1; the D gene TCRdb calls, TRBD1, cannot be checked with no DNA. TRBV23-1 falls under the ORF class, with uncertain function. CDR3 residues: CASSQSLVGGECRYNEQFF.